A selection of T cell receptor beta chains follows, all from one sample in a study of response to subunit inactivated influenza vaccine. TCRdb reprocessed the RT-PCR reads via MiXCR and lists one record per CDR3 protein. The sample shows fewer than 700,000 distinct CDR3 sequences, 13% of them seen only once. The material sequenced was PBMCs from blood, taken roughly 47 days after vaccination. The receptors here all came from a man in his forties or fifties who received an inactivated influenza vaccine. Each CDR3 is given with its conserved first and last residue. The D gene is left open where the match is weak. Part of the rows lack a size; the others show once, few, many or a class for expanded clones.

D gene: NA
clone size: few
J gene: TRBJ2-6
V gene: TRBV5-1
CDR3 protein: CASSFWGQAGANVLTF
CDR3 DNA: TGCGCCAGCAGCTTTTGGGGGCAGGCTGGGGCCAACGTCCTGACTTTC

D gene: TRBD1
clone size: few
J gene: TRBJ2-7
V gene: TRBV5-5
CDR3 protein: CASSHNFDRGYSYEQYF
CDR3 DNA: TGTGCCAGCAGCCACAATTTCGACAGGGGGTACTCCTACGAGCAGTACTTC

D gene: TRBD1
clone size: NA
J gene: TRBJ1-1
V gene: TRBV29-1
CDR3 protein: CSAQARDRVDEAFF
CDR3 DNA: TGCAGCGCCCAGGCCCGGGACAGGGTGGATGAAGCTTTCTTT

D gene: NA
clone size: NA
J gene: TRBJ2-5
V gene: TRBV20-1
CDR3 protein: CSSNRVETQYF
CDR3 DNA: TGCAGCAGCAACAGGGTAGAGACCCAGTACTTC

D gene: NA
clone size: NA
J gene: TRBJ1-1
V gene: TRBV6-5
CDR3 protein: CASSNQVNTEAFF
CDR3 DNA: TGTGCCAGCAGTAACCAGGTTAACACTGAAGCTTTCTTT

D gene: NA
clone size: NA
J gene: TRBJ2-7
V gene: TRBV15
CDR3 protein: CATSGRYSEQYF
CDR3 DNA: TGTGCCACCAGCGGTCGTTATAGCGAGCAGTACTTC

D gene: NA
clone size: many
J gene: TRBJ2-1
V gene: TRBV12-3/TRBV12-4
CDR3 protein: CASSRTAVVIGQFF
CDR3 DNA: TGTGCCAGCAGCCGAACCGCGGTGGTAATAGGGCAGTTCTTC

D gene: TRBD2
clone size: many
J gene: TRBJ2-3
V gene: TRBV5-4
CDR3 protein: CASNSGGSGSTDTQYF
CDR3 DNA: TGTGCCAGCAACTCGGGTGGTAGCGGGAGCACAGATACGCAGTATTTT

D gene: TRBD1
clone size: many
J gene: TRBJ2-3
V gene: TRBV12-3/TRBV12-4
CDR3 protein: CASSFRGGPRTDTQYF
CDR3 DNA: TGTGCCAGCAGTTTCAGAGGGGGCCCTAGGACAGATACGCAGTATTTT

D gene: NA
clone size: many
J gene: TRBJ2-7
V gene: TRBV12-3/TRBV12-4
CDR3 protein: CASSLARDSYEQYF
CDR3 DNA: TGTGCCAGCAGTTTAGCGCGAGACTCCTACGAGCAGTACTTC

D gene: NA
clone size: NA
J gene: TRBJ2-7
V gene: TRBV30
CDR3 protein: CAWSSTGEGEQYF
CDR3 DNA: TGTGCCTGGAGCAGTACAGGGGAGGGCGAGCAGTACTTC

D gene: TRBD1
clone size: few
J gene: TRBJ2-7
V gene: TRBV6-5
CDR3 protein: CASSYSPPPRQGAGEQYF
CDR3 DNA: TGTGCCAGCAGTTACTCCCCACCCCCCAGACAGGGGGCAGGTGAGCAGTACTTC

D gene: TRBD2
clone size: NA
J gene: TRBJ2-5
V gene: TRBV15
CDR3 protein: CATSRDGPGLGNQETQYF
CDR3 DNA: TGTGCCACCAGCAGAGATGGTCCCGGACTAGGAAACCAAGAGACCCAGTACTTC

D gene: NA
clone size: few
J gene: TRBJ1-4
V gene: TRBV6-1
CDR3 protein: CASSDLSDEKLFF
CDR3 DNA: TGTGCCAGCAGTGATCTCTCCGATGAAAAACTGTTTTTT

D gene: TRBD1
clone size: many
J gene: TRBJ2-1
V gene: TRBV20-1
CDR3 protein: CSARDRRGSLVHEQFF
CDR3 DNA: TGCAGTGCTAGAGATCGCAGGGGGTCCTTGGTCCATGAGCAGTTCTTC

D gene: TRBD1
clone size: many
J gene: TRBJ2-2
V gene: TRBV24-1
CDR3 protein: CATSDRPGQGRTGELFF
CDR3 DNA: TGTGCCACCAGTGATCGACCGGGACAGGGGAGGACCGGGGAGCTGTTTTTT

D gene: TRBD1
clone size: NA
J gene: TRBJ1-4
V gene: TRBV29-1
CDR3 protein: CSVGAGGSEKLFF
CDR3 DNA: TGCAGCGTTGGGGCAGGGGGGAGTGAAAAACTGTTTTTT

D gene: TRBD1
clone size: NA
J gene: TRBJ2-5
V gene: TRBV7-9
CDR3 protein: CASSLGDSGETQYF
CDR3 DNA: TGTGCCAGCAGCTTAGGGGACAGTGGGGAGACCCAGTACTTC

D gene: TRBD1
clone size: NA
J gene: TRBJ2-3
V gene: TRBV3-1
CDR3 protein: CASSRGTGTSTDTQYF
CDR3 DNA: TGTGCCAGCAGCCGAGGGACAGGAACTAGCACAGATACGCAGTATTTT

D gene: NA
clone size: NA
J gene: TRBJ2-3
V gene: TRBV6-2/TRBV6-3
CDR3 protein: CASSYPQDRFSDTQYF
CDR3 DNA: TGTGCCAGCAGTTACCCACAAGACAGGTTCTCAGATACGCAGTATTTT

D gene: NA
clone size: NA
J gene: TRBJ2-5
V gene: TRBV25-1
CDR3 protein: CASSELELAGRPQYF
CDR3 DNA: TGTGCCAGCAGTGAACTGGAACTAGCCGGGCGGCCCCAGTACTTC

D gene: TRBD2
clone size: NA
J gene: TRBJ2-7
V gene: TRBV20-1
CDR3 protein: CSARGGSGGSYEQYF
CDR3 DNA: TGCAGTGCTAGGGGAGGTAGCGGGGGGTCCTACGAGCAGTACTTC

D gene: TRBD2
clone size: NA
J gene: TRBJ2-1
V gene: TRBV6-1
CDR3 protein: CASNLASGFGNEQFF
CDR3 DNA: TGTGCCAGCAACCTGGCTAGCGGCTTTGGGAATGAGCAGTTCTTC

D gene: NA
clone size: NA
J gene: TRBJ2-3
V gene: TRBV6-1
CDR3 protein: CASSLVENLTDTQYF
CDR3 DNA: TGTGCCAGCAGTCTCGTAGAAAACCTCACAGATACGCAGTATTTT

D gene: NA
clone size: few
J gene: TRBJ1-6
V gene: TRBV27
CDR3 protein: CASSTGQRIISPLHF
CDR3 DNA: TGTGCCAGCAGCACTGGACAGAGAATTATATCACCCCTCCACTTT

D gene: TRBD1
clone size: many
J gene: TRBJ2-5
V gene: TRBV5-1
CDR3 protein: CASRLGQGGETQYF
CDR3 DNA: TGCGCCAGCAGACTAGGACAGGGAGGAGAGACCCAGTACTTC

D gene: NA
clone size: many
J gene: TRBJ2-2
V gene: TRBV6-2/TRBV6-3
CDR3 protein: CASSNPDRPGELFF
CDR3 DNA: TGTGCCAGCAGCAACCCAGACAGGCCCGGGGAGCTGTTTTTT

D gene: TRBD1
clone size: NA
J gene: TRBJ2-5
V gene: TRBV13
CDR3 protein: CASSLEQGAQETQYF
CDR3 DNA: TGTGCCAGCAGCTTAGAACAGGGGGCCCAAGAGACCCAGTACTTC

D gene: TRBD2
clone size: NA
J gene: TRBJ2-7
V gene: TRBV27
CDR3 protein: CASNPWTSGKSEQYF
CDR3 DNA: TGTGCCAGCAACCCCTGGACTAGCGGGAAATCTGAGCAGTACTTC

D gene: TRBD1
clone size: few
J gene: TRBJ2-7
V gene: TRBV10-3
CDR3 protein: CATGAGQGEQYF
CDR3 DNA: TGTGCCACCGGGGCTGGACAGGGCGAGCAGTACTTC

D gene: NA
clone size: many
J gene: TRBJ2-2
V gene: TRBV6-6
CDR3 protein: CASSYAGTGELFF
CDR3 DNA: TGTGCCAGCAGTTACGCGGGAACCGGGGAGCTGTTTTTT

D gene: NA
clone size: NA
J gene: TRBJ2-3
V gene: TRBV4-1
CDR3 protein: CASSQDGEPEDTQYF
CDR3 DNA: TGCGCCAGCAGCCAAGATGGCGAGCCCGAGGATACGCAGTATTTT

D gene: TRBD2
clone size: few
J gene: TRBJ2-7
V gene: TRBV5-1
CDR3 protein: CASSPGTSGTSSRDF
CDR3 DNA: TGCGCCAGCAGCCCCGGGACTAGCGGGACCTCATCCAGGGACTTC

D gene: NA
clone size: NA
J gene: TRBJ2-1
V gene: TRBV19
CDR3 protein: CASSILDSPYNEQFF
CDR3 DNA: TGTGCCAGTAGTATTCTGGACAGCCCCTACAATGAGCAGTTCTTC

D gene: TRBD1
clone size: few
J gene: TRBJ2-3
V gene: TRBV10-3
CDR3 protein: CAISAHRGGTDTQYF
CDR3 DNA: TGTGCCATCAGTGCTCACAGGGGGGGCACAGATACGCAGTATTTT

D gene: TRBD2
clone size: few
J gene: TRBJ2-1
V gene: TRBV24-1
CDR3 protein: CATSGPGLAGYNEQFF
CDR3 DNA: TGTGCCACCAGTGGTCCGGGACTAGCGGGATACAATGAGCAGTTCTTC

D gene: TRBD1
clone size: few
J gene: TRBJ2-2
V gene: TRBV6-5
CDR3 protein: CASSYPRGRFGGELFF
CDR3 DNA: TGTGCCAGCAGTTACCCCAGGGGGCGATTTGGCGGGGAGCTGTTTTTT

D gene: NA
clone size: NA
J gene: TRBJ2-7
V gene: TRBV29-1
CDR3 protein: CSTKEGPYEQYF
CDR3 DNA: TGCAGCACTAAGGAGGGCCCCTACGAGCAGTACTTC

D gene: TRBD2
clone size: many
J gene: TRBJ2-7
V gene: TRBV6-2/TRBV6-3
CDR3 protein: CASNPSSGGSYEQYF
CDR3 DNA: TGTGCCAGCAACCCTTCTAGCGGGGGCTCCTACGAGCAGTACTTC

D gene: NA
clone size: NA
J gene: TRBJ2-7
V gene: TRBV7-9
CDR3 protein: CGSSLQDEQYF
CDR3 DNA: TGTGGCAGCAGCTTACAGGACGAGCAGTACTTC

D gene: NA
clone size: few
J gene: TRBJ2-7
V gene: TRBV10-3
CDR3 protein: CAISSHLRPYEQYF
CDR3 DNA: TGTGCCATCAGCAGCCATCTTCGACCCTACGAGCAGTACTTC

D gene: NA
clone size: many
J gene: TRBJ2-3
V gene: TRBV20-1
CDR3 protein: CSARNGGDTQYF
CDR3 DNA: TGCAGTGCTAGAAACGGGGGAGATACGCAGTATTTT

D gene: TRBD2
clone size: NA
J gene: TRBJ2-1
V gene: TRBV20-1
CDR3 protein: CSARATSGVSYNEQFF
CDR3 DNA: TGCAGTGCTAGAGCAACTAGCGGGGTCTCCTACAATGAGCAGTTCTTC

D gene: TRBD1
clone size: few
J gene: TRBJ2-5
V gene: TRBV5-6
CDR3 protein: CAGNRQGPQETQYF
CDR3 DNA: TGTGCCGGAAATCGACAGGGCCCCCAAGAGACCCAGTACTTC

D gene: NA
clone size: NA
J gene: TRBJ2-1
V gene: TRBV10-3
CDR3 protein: CAISESIEMTNEQFF
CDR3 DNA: TGTGCCATCAGTGAGTCGATCGAAATGACCAATGAGCAGTTCTTC

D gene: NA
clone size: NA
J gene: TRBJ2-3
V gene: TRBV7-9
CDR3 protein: CASSFHGRSTDTQYF
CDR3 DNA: TGTGCCAGCAGCTTCCACGGACGAAGCACAGATACGCAGTATTTT

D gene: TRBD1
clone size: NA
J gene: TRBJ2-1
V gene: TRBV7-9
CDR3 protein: CASSLVGTGANEQFF
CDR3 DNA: TGTGCCAGCAGCTTAGTGGGGACAGGGGCGAATGAGCAGTTCTTC

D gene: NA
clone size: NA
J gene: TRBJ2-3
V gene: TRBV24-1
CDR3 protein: CAIQGAGGDLTDTQYF
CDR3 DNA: TGTGCCATTCAGGGCGCCGGGGGAGATCTGACAGATACGCAGTATTTT

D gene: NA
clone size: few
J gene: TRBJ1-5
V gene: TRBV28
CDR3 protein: CASTYSRAGAPQHF
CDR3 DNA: TGTGCCAGCACCTACAGTCGGGCAGGCGCGCCCCAGCATTTT

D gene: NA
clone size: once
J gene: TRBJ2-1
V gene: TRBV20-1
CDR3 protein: CSARDWFTGGNEQFF
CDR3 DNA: TGCAGTGCTAGAGATTGGTTTACAGGTGGCAATGAGCAGTTCTTC

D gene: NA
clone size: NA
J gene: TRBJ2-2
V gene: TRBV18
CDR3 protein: CASSPDTDIYGELFF
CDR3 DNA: TGTGCCAGCTCACCGGATACAGATATTTACGGGGAGCTGTTTTTT

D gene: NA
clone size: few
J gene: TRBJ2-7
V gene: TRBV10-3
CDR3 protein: CATTPPGQVYEQYF
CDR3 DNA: TGTGCCACAACCCCTCCGGGACAAGTCTACGAGCAGTACTTC

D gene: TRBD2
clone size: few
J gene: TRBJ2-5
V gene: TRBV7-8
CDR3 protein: CASSLARTSGGTKETQYF
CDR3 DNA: TGTGCCAGCAGCTTAGCCAGGACTAGCGGGGGGACAAAAGAGACCCAGTACTTC

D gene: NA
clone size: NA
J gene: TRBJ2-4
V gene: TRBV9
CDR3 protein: CASSVGVTLSLAKNIQYF
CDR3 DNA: TGTGCCAGCAGCGTAGGGGTAACATTGTCTTTAGCCAAAAACATTCAGTACTTC